This T cell receptor beta chain was documented in a study of blood T cell repertoires in COVID-19. The wider study: The study drew acute and convalescent COVID-19 samples from the United States, Italy and Spain.

Sequenced by immunoSEQ multiplex PCR; TCRdb stores in-frame clones only, minus some. The sample records about 270,000 clones, just under 90% being singletons. CDR1 SGDLS and CDR2 YYNGEE come from the germline V gene. The CDR3 runs to 14 residues. With 0 bases removed from V and 6 bases from J, the gap between germline ends came to 9 bases. Those who participated ranged in age from roughly 18 to 100 years and resided in roughly 26 US areas. Clinical history reported by participants formed the basis on which cohorts were assigned. The rearrangement uses TRBV9 and TRBJ2-2, with D unresolved. The TCR was taken from a woman aged 25 to 39 with acute COVID-19. Sequencing was performed on PBMCs or T cells enriched from blood (not recorded which). This CDR3 reads CASSVVGVPGELFF. CDR3 DNA: TGTGCCAGCAGCGTAGTAGGAGTACCCGGGGAGCTGTTTTTT.